This T cell receptor (beta chain) appears in the sequencing data of a study of blood T cell repertoires in COVID-19. CDR1 is KGHSH, CDR2 LQKENI, per germline. There are 16 residues in the CDR3. V was pared by 1 base and J by 6 bases, with 9 bases of the junction left unmatched. Measured with immunoSEQ multiplex PCR; TCRdb has only the in-frame clones, and not every one. The table has tens of thousands of clones, approximately 88% seen once; the top ten hold 2.5% to 3%. The chain carries TRBV18 and TRBJ2-3; 8 bases agree with TRBD2. The sequence derives from a man older than 75 with active or convalescent COVID-19. Sequencing was performed on peripheral blood. This CDR3 reads CASSPLPAGAPDTQYF. The CDR3 coding sequence is TGTGCCAGCTCACCACTGCCAGCGGGAGCACCGGATACGCAGTATTTT. The full variable domain, its missing parts supplied by reference TRBV18 and TRBJ2-3, is NAGVMQNPRHLVRRRGQEARLRCSPMKGHSHVYWYRQLPEEGLKFMVYLQKENIIDESGMPKERFSAEFPKEGPSILRIQQVVRGDSAAYFCASSPLPAGAPDTQYFGPGTRLTVL.